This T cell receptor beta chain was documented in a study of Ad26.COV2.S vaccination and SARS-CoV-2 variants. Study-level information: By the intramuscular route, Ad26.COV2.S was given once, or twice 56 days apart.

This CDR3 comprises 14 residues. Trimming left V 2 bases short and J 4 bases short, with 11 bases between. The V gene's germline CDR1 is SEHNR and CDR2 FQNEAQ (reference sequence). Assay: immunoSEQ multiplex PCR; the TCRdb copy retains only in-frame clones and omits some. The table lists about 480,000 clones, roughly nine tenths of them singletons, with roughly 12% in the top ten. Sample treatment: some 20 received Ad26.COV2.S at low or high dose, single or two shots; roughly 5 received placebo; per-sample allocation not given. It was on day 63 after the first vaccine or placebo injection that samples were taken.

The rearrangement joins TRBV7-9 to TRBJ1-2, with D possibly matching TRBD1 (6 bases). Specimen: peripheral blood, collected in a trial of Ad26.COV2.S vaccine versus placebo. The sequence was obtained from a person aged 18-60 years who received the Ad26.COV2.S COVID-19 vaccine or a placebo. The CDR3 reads CASSLSGGGYGYTF. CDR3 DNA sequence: TGTGCCAGCAGCTTATCTGGGGGCGGCTATGGCTACACCTTC.